This T cell receptor beta chain emerged from a study of cytomegalovirus exposure and HLA in healthy donors. General study results and limits: Data from an earlier analysis indicated that most TCR beta V segments were productive either about 90% or about 30% of the time. TCR beta chain V- and J-gene trimming was linked, in a later analysis, to a missense variant in DCLRE1C.

The PCR employed 60 Vbeta primers together with 13 Jbeta primers. Only in-frame clones appear in the TCRdb table, and some are missing; sequencing was by immunoSEQ multiplex PCR. The sample lists about 180,000 clones; about 80% were seen once. Germline V CDR1 and CDR2: MGHRA, YSYEKL. Trimming removed 11 bases from V and 1 base from J; junction bases left unmatched: 3. This CDR3 region has 12 residues. Notes on this clone: Its target is not known.

This receptor was taken from a woman in her thirties in good health and CMV-seronegative. This chain connects TRBV4-1 to TRBJ1-1, with TRBD1 matching over 8 bases. What was sequenced was PBMCs. The CDR3 is CACGQGNTEAFF. The CDR3 DNA reads as TGCGCCTGTGGACAGGGGAACACTGAAGCTTTCTTT.